The clone carrying this T cell receptor (beta chain) occurred once. Its antigen is still unknown. This entry is derived from a study of cytomegalovirus exposure and HLA in healthy donors. General study points: The productive fraction for most TCR beta V segments was about 90% or about 30% in an earlier analysis. The study reported that TCR beta sequences accurately predicted HLA-A and HLA-B alleles in most subjects.

The CDR3 consists of 13 residues. The V gene's germline CDR1 is WNHNN and CDR2 SYGVQD (reference sequence). V shed 0 bases and J shed 9 bases, with 11 bases lying between them. 13 Jbeta primers and 60 Vbeta primers were used for the PCR. TCRdb's copy holds only in-frame clones and misses some; the assay was immunoSEQ multiplex PCR. The sample carries roughly 100,000 clones, approximately 12% recorded once. V gene TRBV10-1 combines with J gene TRBJ2-5; D not resolved. The sequencing sample was made of PBMCs. The origin of this receptor is a man aged 40-50 years in good health and CMV-seropositive. The CDR3, as DNA: TGCGCCAGCAGTGAGTCGCTTGTCTCGGCCCAGTACTTC. It codes for CASSESLVSAQYF.